The 20 T cell receptor beta chains below all came from one sample that was sequenced in a study of blood T cell repertoires in COVID-19. Method: immunoSEQ multiplex PCR; TCRdb's copy keeps in-frame clones and lacks some. Among about 400,000 clones listed, around 92% were seen once. The sample taken for sequencing was PBMCs or T cells enriched from blood (not recorded which). The receptor source for this set is a woman aged 25 to 39 who had recovered from COVID-19.

This chain links TRBV5-1 with TRBJ1-5; D unclear. The V end was cut by 5 bases, the J end by 5 bases, with 11 bases between. CDR3 size: 13 residues. Germline V gene data show CDR1 as SGHRS and CDR2 as YFSETQ. The CDR3 DNA reads TGCGCCAGCAGTTATGATACTGATCAGCCCCAGCATTTT. This gives the protein CASSYDTDQPQHF.

The chain carries TRBV5-1 and TRBJ1-4; 8 positions match TRBD1. This CDR3 has 15 amino acids. Germline V lookup: CDR1 SGHRS, CDR2 YFSETQ. V lost 4 bases and J lost 7; bases outside the gene matches: 9. The CDR3 DNA reads TGCGCCAGCAGCCCTGGGGGACAGGCGATTGAAAAACTGTTTTTT. It specifies CASSPGGQAIEKLFF.

This clone has only one observation. The chain is built from TRBV30 and TRBJ1-5, with D unresolved. The CDR3 is 13 amino acids. V was shortened by 3 bases and J by 4 bases, with 10 bases between the two germline ends. The germline CDR1 and CDR2 sequences are GTSNPN and SVGIG (reference sequence). The CDR3 region has the DNA TGTGCCTGGAGCGGAGGGCCTAATCAGCCCCAGCATTTT. This sequence encodes CAWSGGPNQPQHF.

The V and J genes are TRBV4-1 and TRBJ2-3, with 7 bases aligning to TRBD1. The CDR3 sequence is 15 residues long. V lost 2 bases and J lost 3; bases outside the gene matches: 5. Germline V gives CDR1 MGHRA, CDR2 YSYEKL. The CDR3 coding sequence is TGCGCCAGCAGCCAAACCGGACAGGCAACAGATACGCAGTATTTT. It is translated as CASSQTGQATDTQYF.

The gene calls are TRBV28 and TRBJ2-5; 11 bases match TRBD2. From germline, CDR1 is MDHEN and CDR2 SYDVKM. The CDR3 covers 15 residues. J lost 5 bases, V lost 2 bases, and 4 bases had no gene match. The CDR3 here is CASSLRTSGSETQYF. The DNA of the CDR3 is TGTGCCAGCAGTTTACGGACTAGCGGGTCGGAGACCCAGTACTTC.

The gene calls are TRBV15 and TRBJ2-5, with D maybe TRBD1 (6 bases). This CDR3 has 14 amino acids. Trimming removed 0 bases at V and 4 bases at J, with 9 bases between. The germline V gene encodes CDR1 LNHNV and CDR2 YYDKDF (reference sequence). CDR3: CATSRDQGIETQYF. The CDR3 DNA sequence: TGTGCCACCAGCAGAGATCAGGGGATAGAGACCCAGTACTTC.

In nucleotides, the CDR3 is TGCGCCAGCAGCTCACAGGGGGTATATGGCGAGCAGTACTTC. It codes for CASSSQGVYGEQYF. The V and J genes are TRBV5-1 and TRBJ2-7, with 8 bases fitting TRBD1. After removal of 3 bases from V and 6 bases from J, the junction contained 8 bases not matched to a gene. Per germline, CDR1 SGHRS and CDR2 YFSETQ. The CDR3 is 14 amino acids. Supplemented by reference TRBV5-1 and TRBJ2-7, the full variable domain reads KAGVTQTPRYLIKTRGQQVTLSCSPISGHRSVSWYQQTPGQGLQFLFEYFSETQRNKGNFPGRFSGRQFSNSRSEMNVSTLELGDSALYLCASSSQGVYGEQYFGPGTRLTVT.

In this sample, this clone turned up a few times. The chain recombines TRBV30 with TRBJ2-3; 12 nucleotides match TRBD2. V lost 1 base, J lost 4 bases, and 0 bases stayed unmatched. CDR3 size: 14 residues. The germline V gene has CDR1 GTSNPN and CDR2 SVGIG (reference sequence). The CDR3 here is CAWSGLAGADTQYF. Here the CDR3 DNA reads TGTGCCTGGAGTGGACTAGCGGGGGCAGATACGCAGTATTTT.

The J gene is TRBJ2-7, the V gene TRBV19; D remains ambiguous. Germline values: CDR1 LNHDA, CDR2 SQIVND (reference sequence). V lost 5 bases to trimming and J lost 0 bases, with 11 bases between them. The CDR3 totals 14 residues. The CDR3 DNA reads as TGTGCCAGTAGTTCGAAGAGGAGCTCCTACGAGCAGTACTTC. The encoded protein is CASSSKRSSYEQYF.

The chain has TRBV27 and TRBJ1-2; possibly TRBD1 for D (5 bases). Trimming took 5 bases from V and 7 from J, leaving 14 bases between them. The CDR3 runs 13 residues. Per germline, CDR1 MNHEY and CDR2 SMNVEV (reference sequence). Written as DNA, the CDR3 is TGTGCCAGCAGTGACAGTGTGTATTTTGGCTACACCTTC. Translated, it gives CASSDSVYFGYTF.

This sequence joins TRBV24-1 and TRBJ1-2; D is perhaps TRBD1 (6 bases). CDR3 length: 14 amino acids. The V end lost 4 bases, the J end lost 4 bases, and 12 bases lay between the germline ends. Germline V gene sequence: CDR1 KGHDR, CDR2 SFDVKD. CDR3 sequence reads: CATSDNRAGYGYTF. In DNA form, the CDR3 reads TGTGCCACCAGTGACAACAGGGCGGGCTATGGCTACACCTTC.

The chain uses TRBV24-1 and TRBJ2-4; TRBD1 is a possible D gene (5 bases). The V end lost 3 bases, the J end lost 8 bases, and 16 bases lay between the germline ends. The CDR3 extends over 15 amino acids. Germline V gene data show CDR1 as KGHDR and CDR2 as SFDVKD. The CDR3 nucleotides read TGTGCCACCAGTGATCCCAGGGATTCTAGGGACATTCAGTACTTC. Its translation: CATSDPRDSRDIQYF.

The chain links TRBV4-1 to TRBJ2-7; D unresolved. The CDR3 extends over 15 amino acids. V was pared by 0 bases and J by 7 bases, with 16 bases between. Germline V gives CDR1 MGHRA, CDR2 YSYEKL. The CDR3 protein is CASSQEGSQVREQYF. DNA for the CDR3: TGCGCCAGCAGCCAAGAAGGCAGCCAGGTACGGGAGCAGTACTTC.

This clone showed up just a few times. The CDR3 DNA reads as TGCGCCAGCAGCCAAGACAGGGGGCTTGGTGGCTACACCTTC. Translating gives CASSQDRGLGGYTF. The chain is built from TRBV4-1 and TRBJ1-2; 8 nucleotides match TRBD1. The CDR3 length is 14 residues. Germline V gene data show CDR1 as MGHRA and CDR2 as YSYEKL. Trimming took 0 bases from V and 7 from J; bases not matched to a gene: 4.

The V call is TRBV12-5, the J call TRBJ2-5; 11 nucleotides align to TRBD1. Losses at the gene ends were 7 bases for V and 2 bases for J; bases not matched to a gene: 6. The germline CDR1 and CDR2 sequences are LGHNT and FRNRAP. This CDR3 has 15 residues. CDR3 nucleotides: TGTGCTAGTGCCCACGGGACAGGGGGTCAAGAGACCCAGTACTTC. Translated: CASAHGTGGQETQYF.

The chain joins TRBV19 to TRBJ1-6, with 7 bases identical to TRBD1. The germline V gene has CDR1 LNHDA and CDR2 SQIVND (reference sequence). V shed 6 bases, J shed 10 bases, and the junction held 12 bases outside the gene matches. The CDR3 loop spans 15 amino acids. Here the CDR3 DNA reads TGTGCCAGTAGGGCGCCGACAGGGTTTTTGTCACCCCTCCACTTT. Its translation: CASRAPTGFLSPLHF.

This clone occurred once. This chain's CDR3 is CASLSVRGDQPQHF. For the CDR3, the DNA is TGTGCCAGCTTGAGTGTTCGGGGGGATCAGCCCCAGCATTTT. This chain links TRBV6-5 with TRBJ1-5, with D perhaps matching TRBD1 (5 bases). Trimming took 8 bases from V and 5 from J, leaving 16 bases between them. Germline V gene data show CDR1 as MNHEY and CDR2 as SVGAGI. The CDR3 runs to 14 residues.

A word on this clone: The sample carries other DNA sequences with the same CDR3. The rearrangement uses TRBV19 and TRBJ1-6; D unclear. The CDR3 is made up of 15 amino acids. V was pared by 6 bases and J by 0 bases, with 9 bases between. Germline loops: CDR1 LNHDA, CDR2 SQIVND (reference sequence). Written as DNA, the CDR3 is TGTGCCAGTAGGCAAGGGAGCTCCTATAATTCACCCCTCCACTTT. It is translated as CASRQGSSYNSPLHF.

The gene calls are TRBV10-1 and TRBJ2-1, with TRBD2 identical over 10 bases. V was pared by 3 bases and J by 5 bases, with 7 bases of the junction left unmatched. There are 16 residues in the CDR3. Germline V CDR1 and CDR2: WNHNN, SYGVQD (reference sequence). CDR3 loop: CASSEYELAGNNEQFF. The CDR3 DNA reads TGCGCCAGCAGTGAATACGAACTAGCGGGGAACAATGAGCAGTTCTTC.

This chain uses TRBV30 with TRBJ2-3; 8 bases are a match to TRBD1. After removal of 5 bases from V and 2 bases from J, the junction contained 6 bases not matched to a gene. The CDR3 spans 14 residues. Germline CDR1 and CDR2: GTSNPN and SVGIG (reference sequence). The CDR3 is CAWDHRGTTDTQYF. CDR3 DNA sequence: TGTGCCTGGGACCACAGGGGGACCACAGATACGCAGTATTTT.